This paragraph covers one T cell receptor (beta chain) sequence. Its cognate antigen is unknown. Each single cDNA molecule received a unique molecular identifier. TCRdb fed the 5' RACE reads into MiXCR, producing one record per CDR3 protein. The sample includes 43,000 or so distinct CDR3 sequences, roughly 7% of them seen just once. The CDR3 totals 15 residues. The germline V gene encodes CDR1 MNHEY and CDR2 SMNVEV (reference sequence). Trimming cost V 6 bases and J 10 bases; bases outside gene matches: 13. This record comes from a study of early T cells in non-severe SARS-CoV-2 infection. For the study at large: Unpaired chains resulted from sequencing bulk RNA of unsorted whole blood.

Findings and caveats of the study: VDJdb-based matching was biased toward anti-spike CD8 responses and missed private and CD4 specificities.

The sequenced sample was whole blood. This sequence was found in an adult who was a healthcare worker with PCR-confirmed SARS-CoV-2 infection or an uninfected control (not recorded which). The chain combines TRBV27 with TRBJ2-1, with 9 bases matching TRBD2. CDR3 DNA: TGTGCCAGCAGCCATGCGCGCGGGGGGGCAGGAGAGCAGTTCTTC. Translated: CASSHARGGAGEQFF.